These 23 T cell receptor beta chains came from one sample sequenced in a study of T-cell reconstitution after alpha-beta-depleted transplantation in children. Unique molecular identifiers featured in how the TCRbeta library was prepared. TCRdb analysed the PCR reads with MiXCR anew, one entry per CDR3 protein. This sample has 450,000 to 600,000 distinct CDR3 sequences; 32% occur once, and the top ten carry under 3%. The input for sequencing was PBMCs from the stem cell graft donor, taken from the stem cell graft. The receptors here all came from a human donor who donated a stem cell graft to a child with aplastic anemia.

The V call is TRBV6-2 or TRBV6-3, the J call TRBJ2-3, with 7 bases lining up with TRBD1. The J segment lost 6 bases and the V segment lost 7 bases, leaving 7 bases of the junction unmatched. Germline assignment: CDR1 MNHEY and CDR2 SVGEGT. The CDR3 has 13 residues. The CDR3 loop is CASTDRAVDTQYF. The CDR3 DNA reads TGTGCCAGCACCGACAGGGCTGTGGATACGCAGTATTTT.

This chain joins TRBV20-1 and TRBJ2-3; 8 bases are shared with TRBD2. Per germline, CDR1 DFQATT and CDR2 SNEGSKA (reference sequence). The CDR3 has 18 residues. V lost 5 bases to trimming and J lost 1 base; unmatched junction nucleotides: 17. The CDR3 DNA reads TGCAGTGCTCCCGGTGGGGGTCCGACTAGCGCGCGCACAGATACGCAGTATTTT. Amino acid sequence: CSAPGGGPTSARTDTQYF.

The chain carries TRBV5-4 and TRBJ1-1; TRBD1 is a possible D gene (6 bases). CDR3 length: 15 residues. Germline CDR1 and CDR2: SGHNT and YYREEE (reference sequence). V was cut by 3 bases and J by 5 bases, with 17 bases left in between. The chain's CDR3 is CASSWQRGIRTEAFF. Written as DNA, the CDR3 is TGTGCCAGCAGCTGGCAGAGGGGGATTCGGACTGAAGCTTTCTTT.

This clonotype has more than one count but fewer than ten. The genes are TRBV7-2 and TRBJ1-2, with D tentatively TRBD1 (6 bases). Between the trimmed V and J ends, which lost 4 bases and 4 bases, there was a span of 19 bases. CDR3 length equals 16 residues. Germline CDR1 reads SGHTA; CDR2 reads FQGNSA. CDR3 nucleotides: TGTGCCAGCAGCTCCCTCGGAACGGGGGCGATCTATGGCTACACCTTC. It codes for CASSSLGTGAIYGYTF. Based on the CDR3 plus reference TRBV7-2 and TRBJ1-2, the full variable domain is GAGVSQSPSNKVTEKGKDVELRCDPISGHTALYWYRQSLGQGLEFLIYFQGNSAPDKSGLPSDRFSAERTGGSVSTLTIQRTQQEDSAVYLCASSSLGTGAIYGYTFGSGTRLTVV.

CDR3 coding DNA: TGTGCCAGCACCAATGGCTACACAACCTCCAATGGCTACACCTTC. Protein product: CASTNGYTTSNGYTF. The J gene is TRBJ1-2, the V gene TRBV7-2, with D unclear. Germline CDR1 reads SGHTA; CDR2 reads FQGNSA. Trimming shortened V by 7 bases and J by 6 bases, and 21 bases separated the two germline ends. The CDR3 has 15 amino acids.

This rearrangement joins TRBV4-2 to TRBJ2-5, with TRBD2 as a possible D gene (6 bases). Germline lookup yields CDR1 LGHNA and CDR2 YNFKEQ. The ends were cut back, 1 base at V and 5 bases at J, with 14 bases in the middle. The CDR3 spans 15 residues. The CDR3 reads CASSQAAGGKETQYF. Here the CDR3 DNA reads TGTGCCAGCAGCCAAGCGGCCGGCGGGAAGGAGACCCAGTACTTC.

This clonotype came up a few times. The rearrangement uses TRBV6-6 and TRBJ1-5; no clear D gene. The ends were cut back, 8 bases at V and 8 bases at J, with 13 bases in the middle. Germline CDR1 is MNHNY and CDR2 is SVGAGI (reference sequence). This CDR3 spans 12 amino acids. CDR3 DNA sequence: TGTGCCAGCTCGTCTCATGGGGAGCCCCAGCATTTT. Its protein is CASSSHGEPQHF.

The chain uses TRBV6-4 and TRBJ1-2, with a possible D match to TRBD1 (5 bases). Germline CDR1 is MRHNA and CDR2 is SNTAGT. The CDR3 sequence is 15 residues long. Trimming took 3 bases from V and 8 from J, leaving 19 bases between them. CDR3 in DNA: TGTGCCAGCAGTGAAGGGTCCTCATCTACAGGCGGCTACACCTTC. Protein sequence: CASSEGSSSTGGYTF.

The rearrangement links TRBV7-9 to TRBJ2-5, with a tentative D call TRBD1 (6 bases). Looked up from germline, CDR1 is SEHNR and CDR2 is FQNEAQ (reference sequence). This CDR3 has 16 residues. The V end was cut by 4 bases, the J end by 0 bases, with 15 bases between. The CDR3 region is CASSSRQVSYQETQYF. Here the CDR3 DNA reads TGTGCCAGCAGCTCCAGACAGGTATCCTACCAAGAGACCCAGTACTTC. The variable domain in full, with the rest retrieved from reference TRBV7-9 and TRBJ2-5, is DTGVSQNPRHKITKRGQNVTFRCDPISEHNRLYWYRQTLGQGPEFLTYFQNEAQLEKSRLLSDRFSAERPKGSFSTLEIQRTEQGDSAMYLCASSSRQVSYQETQYFGPGTRLLVL.

This clonotype showed up just a few times. The gene calls are TRBV4-3 and TRBJ2-7; D may be TRBD2 (5 bases). From germline, CDR1 is LGHNA and CDR2 YSLEER. V was cut by 0 bases and J by 2 bases, with 14 bases left in between. This CDR3 contains 16 residues. DNA of the CDR3: TGCGCCAGCAGCCAAGATGGAACGGGATACCCCTACGAGCAGTACTTC. As protein: CASSQDGTGYPYEQYF.

The chain employs TRBV12-3 or TRBV12-4 and TRBJ2-3; D ambiguous. V lost 5 bases to trimming and J lost 6 bases, with 9 bases between them. This CDR3 has 12 residues. The CDR3 sequence is CASSVVEDTQYF. The DNA of the CDR3 is TGTGCCAGCAGTGTCGTCGAGGATACGCAGTATTTT.

There are a few counts of this clonotype. J is TRBJ1-6 and V is TRBV25-1; 7 nucleotides align to TRBD1. The germline V gene encodes CDR1 MGHDK and CDR2 SYGVNS. The V and J ends lost 3 bases and 4 bases, in that order; junction bases with no gene match: 3. This CDR3 region has 15 residues. The CDR3 here is CASSEGQWYNSPLHF. The CDR3 DNA reads TGTGCCAGCAGTGAGGGACAGTGGTATAATTCACCCCTCCACTTT.

The CDR3 coding sequence is TGCGCCAGCAGTGCGAATAGCGGGGCCCGACGGTTCTTC. Amino acid sequence: CASSANSGARRFF. This chain links TRBV10-2 with TRBJ2-1, with 8 bases identical to TRBD2. After removal of 4 bases from V and 15 bases from J, the junction contained 11 bases not matched to a gene. Germline CDR1 reads WSHSY; CDR2 reads SAAADI. The CDR3 runs to 13 residues.

This clonotype showed up just a few times. V gene TRBV20-1 combines with J gene TRBJ2-1, with D perhaps matching TRBD2 (6 bases). Germline values: CDR1 DFQATT, CDR2 SNEGSKA (reference sequence). V was shortened by 1 base and J by 10 bases, with 11 bases between the two germline ends. The CDR3 loop spans 12 amino acids. CDR3 bases: TGCAGTGCTAGAGGGCTAGCGAGGGAGCAGTTCTTC. The encoded protein is CSARGLAREQFF.

This clonotype was counted between two and nine times. Here the CDR3 DNA reads TGTGCCAGCAGTTTAGGGTGGACAGGGAGGTCTGGGGCCAACGTCCTGACTTTC. Residues: CASSLGWTGRSGANVLTF. The chain carries TRBV27 and TRBJ2-6; TRBD1 matches 8 bases. Trimming removed 2 bases from V and 1 base from J; junction bases left unmatched: 7. Per the germline V gene, CDR1 is MNHEY and CDR2 is SMNVEV (reference sequence). The CDR3 spans 18 residues.

This rearrangement joins TRBV20-1 to TRBJ2-5, with D unresolved. The length of the CDR3 is 13 residues. Trimming removed 3 bases at V and 1 base at J, with 9 bases between. Germline V gives CDR1 DFQATT, CDR2 SNEGSKA (reference sequence). The CDR3 bases are TGCAGTGCTAGCGGGCGGATCCAAGAGACCCAGTACTTC. It specifies CSASGRIQETQYF.

V and J are TRBV4-2 and TRBJ1-1, with D maybe TRBD1 (6 bases). The germline V gene encodes CDR1 LGHNA and CDR2 YNFKEQ. CDR3 length: 15 residues. Trimming took 0 bases from V and 3 from J, leaving 11 bases between them. CDR3 sequence reads: CASSQEPGQYTEAFF. The CDR3 nucleotides are TGTGCCAGCAGCCAAGAGCCCGGACAGTACACTGAAGCTTTCTTT.

The J gene is TRBJ2-7, the V gene TRBV28, with 8 bases fitting TRBD2. The CDR3 contains 15 residues. Per germline, CDR1 MDHEN and CDR2 SYDVKM. Trimming cost V 6 bases and J 2 bases; bases outside gene matches: 9. The CDR3 loop is CASRNQRERTYEQYF. For the CDR3, the DNA is TGTGCCAGCAGAAACCAGCGGGAGCGAACCTACGAGCAGTACTTC.

This clonotype was detected a few times. In nucleotides, the CDR3 is TGTGCCAGCAGTTATAGTCCAGACTCCTACTATGGCTACACCTTC. It encodes CASSYSPDSYYGYTF. The rearrangement links TRBV6-5 to TRBJ1-2; D remains ambiguous. V lost 3 bases, J lost 3 bases, and 14 bases lay in between. Germline CDR1 and CDR2: MNHEY and SVGAGI. The CDR3 extends over 15 amino acids.

This chain connects TRBV6-1 to TRBJ2-5; D is unclear. The ends were cut back, 6 bases at V and 1 base at J, with 9 bases in the middle. This CDR3 is 13 amino acids long. Germline V gene sequence: CDR1 MNHNS, CDR2 SASEGT. CDR3 coding DNA: TGTGCCAGCAGACCGCGACCCCAAGAGACCCAGTACTTC. It translates to CASRPRPQETQYF.

The gene calls are TRBV7-9 and TRBJ2-1, with 12 bases aligning to TRBD1. J was trimmed by 8 bases and V by 5 bases; bases with no gene match: 10. CDR1 and CDR2 from the germline V gene are SEHNR and FQNEAQ (reference sequence). The CDR3 is made up of 16 amino acids. The CDR3 sequence: CASSPNRDRGHHEQFF. CDR3 nucleotide sequence: TGTGCCAGCAGCCCCAACCGGGACAGGGGGCATCATGAGCAGTTCTTC.

The chain carries TRBV20-1 and TRBJ2-4; D perhaps matches TRBD2 (6 bases). The germline gives CDR1 DFQATT, CDR2 SNEGSKA (reference sequence). V was pared by 5 bases and J by 0 bases, with 14 bases between. The CDR3 spans 15 residues. The CDR3 DNA reads TGCAGTGCTGGGGACTTTGATCTAGCCAAAAACATTCAGTACTTC. Amino acid sequence: CSAGDFDLAKNIQYF.

This clonotype was recorded a few times. The rearrangement uses TRBV20-1 and TRBJ2-2; TRBD2 aligns across 8 bases. With 4 bases clipped from V and 5 bases from J, the junction kept 9 bases outside the gene matches. The V gene's germline CDR1 is DFQATT and CDR2 SNEGSKA (reference sequence). CDR3 length: 15 amino acids. CDR3 residues: CSAMSGSLGTGELFF. DNA of the CDR3: TGCAGTGCTATGAGCGGGAGCCTGGGAACCGGGGAGCTGTTTTTT.